The 20 T cell receptor beta chains presented below share a single source sample, sequenced in a study of cytomegalovirus exposure and HLA in healthy donors. 13 Jbeta primers and 60 Vbeta primers were used for the PCR. Produced via immunoSEQ multiplex PCR; TCRdb's table is partial and in-frame only. The table lists 40,000 to 50,000 clones. Sequenced: PBMCs. The receptors derive from a man aged 25-45 years in good health and CMV-seronegative.

V is TRBV9 and J is TRBJ2-7; TRBD2 matches at 7 bases. After removal of 0 bases from V and 5 bases from J, the junction contained 5 bases not matched to a gene. The CDR3 sequence is 14 residues long. CDR1 is SGDLS and CDR2 is YYNGEE in the germline V gene. The DNA of the CDR3 is TGTGCCAGCAGCGTAGGAGTAGCGGGCCACGAGCAGTACTTC. Its protein product is CASSVGVAGHEQYF.

V and J are TRBV4-2 and TRBJ2-7; 12 bases line up with TRBD2. The CDR3 extends over 15 amino acids. Trimming took 5 bases from V and 1 from J; bases not matched to a gene: 3. Germline CDR1 reads LGHNA; CDR2 reads YNFKEQ. In DNA, the CDR3 is TGTGCCAGCAGCGAAGGACTAGCGGGATCCTACGAGCAGTACTTC. This codes for CASSEGLAGSYEQYF.

As DNA, the CDR3 is TGTGCCAGCAGCGTAGACAGGGGGCGGTGGGATGAGCAGTTCTTC. It is translated as CASSVDRGRWDEQFF. The chain employs TRBV9 and TRBJ2-1, with 9 nucleotides matching TRBD1. J lost 8 bases, V lost 0 bases, and 6 bases had no gene match. Germline V CDR1 and CDR2: SGDLS, YYNGEE. The CDR3 loop spans 15 amino acids.

This chain joins TRBV29-1 and TRBJ1-5; D unclear. Germline V gives CDR1 SQVTM, CDR2 ANQGSEA. V lost 4 bases and J lost 5, with 9 bases in between. The CDR3 length is 12 residues. This CDR3 reads CSVGGGDQPQHF. CDR3 nucleotides: TGCAGCGTTGGCGGCGGGGATCAGCCCCAGCATTTT. The full variable domain, in which reference TRBV29-1 and TRBJ1-5 provide the parts outside the CDR3, is SAVISQKPSRDICQRGTSLTIQCQVDSQVTMMFWYRQQPGQSLTLIATANQGSEATYESGFVIDKFPISRPNLTFSTLTVSNMSPEDSSIYLCSVGGGDQPQHFGDGTRLSIL.

The rearrangement joins TRBV30 to TRBJ1-2; the D gene is possibly TRBD1 (5 bases). The CDR3 has 14 residues. CDR1 and CDR2 from the germline V gene are GTSNPN and SVGIG (reference sequence). With 4 bases removed from V and 3 bases from J, the gap between germline ends came to 15 bases. The CDR3 bases are TGTGCCTGGACGGCGGCAGGGAACGACTATGGCTACACCTTC. Protein product: CAWTAAGNDYGYTF. Based on the CDR3 plus reference TRBV30 and TRBJ1-2, the full variable domain is SQTIHQWPATLVQPVGSPLSLECTVEGTSNPNLYWYRQAAGRGLQLLFYSVGIGQISSEVPQNLSASRPQDRQFILSSKKLLLSDSGFYLCAWTAAGNDYGYTFGSGTRLTVV.

V and J are TRBV30 and TRBJ1-2; perhaps TRBD1 as D (6 bases). Trimming removed 0 bases from V and 4 bases from J, with 9 bases in between. This CDR3 is 13 amino acids long. CDR1 is GTSNPN and CDR2 is SVGIG in the germline V gene (reference sequence). CDR3 sequence: CAWSVIRGYGYTF. The CDR3 DNA follows: TGTGCCTGGAGTGTTATCAGGGGCTATGGCTACACCTTC.

V and J are TRBV4-1 and TRBJ2-1, with 10 bases that match TRBD2. Germline V lookup: CDR1 MGHRA, CDR2 YSYEKL. This CDR3 spans 16 amino acids. J was trimmed by 8 bases and V by 0 bases; bases with no gene match: 7. CDR3 amino acids: CASSQEPSGSNHEQFF. The CDR3 DNA sequence: TGCGCCAGCAGCCAAGAACCTAGCGGGAGTAACCATGAGCAGTTCTTC.

In DNA form, the CDR3 reads TGTGCCAGTAGTCCGGTCCAGGGTAACGGAGGCTACACCTTC. This sequence encodes CASSPVQGNGGYTF. The V gene is TRBV19, the J gene TRBJ1-2; D possibly corresponds to TRBD1 (5 bases). From germline, CDR1 is LNHDA and CDR2 SQIVND (reference sequence). V lost 5 bases, J lost 8 bases, and 18 bases lay in between. This CDR3 is built from 14 residues.

On this clone: The germline gene is not matched at one end of the junction; a read error may be the cause. The chain has TRBV25-1 and TRBJ2-1; 7 positions match TRBD2. CDR3 length equals 15 residues. Germline V gene data show CDR1 as MGHDK and CDR2 as SYGVNS. CDR3 sequence (DNA): TGTGCCAGCTCACCTCGCGGGAGCTCCGACAATGAGCAGTTCTTC. Translated: CASSPRGSSDNEQFF.

V usage is TRBV9 and J usage is TRBJ1-3; D is possibly TRBD1 (6 bases). The CDR3 has 14 amino acids. V was clipped by 0 bases and J by 2 bases, with 6 bases between them. Germline lookup yields CDR1 SGDLS and CDR2 YYNGEE. CDR3 nucleotide sequence: TGTGCCAGCAGCGTAGACAGGGCTGGAAACACCATATATTTT. Translating gives CASSVDRAGNTIYF.

The CDR3 DNA is TGTGCCAGCAGTGACTTCTCTCTCATGAACACTGAAGCTTTCTTT. Amino acid sequence: CASSDFSLMNTEAFF. This rearrangement joins TRBV4-2 to TRBJ1-1; unclear D gene. The V end lost 6 bases, the J end lost 0 bases, and 14 bases lay between the germline ends. The CDR3 spans 15 residues. Germline V gene sequence: CDR1 LGHNA, CDR2 YNFKEQ.

The V and J genes are TRBV7-2 and TRBJ1-2, with a weak D call TRBD1 (5 bases). Trimming took off 2 bases at V and 2 bases at J, with 9 bases between the two ends. This CDR3 spans 14 amino acids. Germline lookup yields CDR1 SGHTA and CDR2 FQGNSA. CDR3 nucleotides: TGTGCCAGCAGCTTAAGGTCAGGGAACTATGGCTACACCTTC. This encodes CASSLRSGNYGYTF.

This chain connects TRBV30 to TRBJ1-4; maybe TRBD1 (5 bases). This CDR3 comprises 13 residues. The V end was cut by 7 bases, the J end by 2 bases, with 11 bases between. Germline loops: CDR1 GTSNPN, CDR2 SVGIG (reference sequence). Here the CDR3 DNA reads TGTGCCTTCGGAGGGACTACTAATGAAAAACTGTTTTTT. As protein: CAFGGTTNEKLFF.

The chain is built from TRBV7-2 and TRBJ2-1, with no clear D. The CDR3 has 11 amino acids. The germline V gene encodes CDR1 SGHTA and CDR2 FQGNSA. V was pared by 5 bases and J by 8 bases, with 7 bases between. This chain's CDR3 is CASSRAYEQFF. The DNA for the CDR3 is TGTGCCAGCAGCCGCGCCTATGAGCAGTTCTTC.

This rearrangement joins TRBV6-1 to TRBJ2-1, with D possibly matching TRBD2 (6 bases). The ends were cut back, 3 bases at V and 9 bases at J, with 9 bases in the middle. This CDR3 is built from 12 residues. CDR1 and CDR2 from the germline V gene are MNHNS and SASEGT. The DNA of the CDR3 is TGTGCCAGCAGTGATCTGGAGGGTGAGCAGTTCTTC. Encoded protein: CASSDLEGEQFF.

The rearrangement uses TRBV10-3 and TRBJ1-2, with 8 positions matching TRBD1. Germline V gives CDR1 ENHRY, CDR2 SYGVKD. V was clipped by 4 bases and J by 5 bases; unmatched bases: 3. This CDR3 has 13 amino acids. CDR3 nucleotides: TGTGCCATCAGTGGGGACAGGAATTATGGCTACACCTTC. Protein product: CAISGDRNYGYTF.

The CDR3 region is CASSESGRTEAFF. For the CDR3, the DNA is TGCGCCAGCAGTGAGTCTGGGCGTACTGAAGCTTTCTTT. This chain links TRBV10-2 with TRBJ1-1, with D unresolved. The CDR3 consists of 13 residues. V lost 0 bases, J lost 5 bases, and 7 bases lay in between. Germline CDR1 and CDR2: WSHSY and SAAADI.

This chain links TRBV20-1 with TRBJ1-2; D might be TRBD1 (5 bases). The CDR3 length is 11 residues. The germline gives CDR1 DFQATT, CDR2 SNEGSKA (reference sequence). Trimming removed 5 bases from V and 4 bases from J, with 8 bases in between. The CDR3 sequence is CSAVDSYGYTF. The CDR3 bases are TGCAGTGCTGTTGACAGCTATGGCTACACCTTC.

The CDR3 sequence is CASSQDPLTSERTDTQYF. The CDR3 DNA is TGTGCCAGCAGCCAAGATCCTCTTACTAGCGAGCGCACAGATACGCAGTATTTT. The chain combines TRBV4-2 with TRBJ2-3; 7 bases align to TRBD2. The CDR3 covers 18 residues. In germline, CDR1 is LGHNA, CDR2 YNFKEQ. With V trimmed by 0 bases and J by 1 base, 10 bases remained unmatched.

V is TRBV5-1 and J is TRBJ2-7, with no clear D. This CDR3 is built from 14 residues. The germline V gene has CDR1 SGHRS and CDR2 YFSETQ. Trimming stripped 4 bases from V and 3 bases from J, with 14 bases between. CDR3 bases: TGCGCCAGCAGCATCCTAGAGAGGAACTACGAGCAGTACTTC. Amino acid sequence: CASSILERNYEQYF.